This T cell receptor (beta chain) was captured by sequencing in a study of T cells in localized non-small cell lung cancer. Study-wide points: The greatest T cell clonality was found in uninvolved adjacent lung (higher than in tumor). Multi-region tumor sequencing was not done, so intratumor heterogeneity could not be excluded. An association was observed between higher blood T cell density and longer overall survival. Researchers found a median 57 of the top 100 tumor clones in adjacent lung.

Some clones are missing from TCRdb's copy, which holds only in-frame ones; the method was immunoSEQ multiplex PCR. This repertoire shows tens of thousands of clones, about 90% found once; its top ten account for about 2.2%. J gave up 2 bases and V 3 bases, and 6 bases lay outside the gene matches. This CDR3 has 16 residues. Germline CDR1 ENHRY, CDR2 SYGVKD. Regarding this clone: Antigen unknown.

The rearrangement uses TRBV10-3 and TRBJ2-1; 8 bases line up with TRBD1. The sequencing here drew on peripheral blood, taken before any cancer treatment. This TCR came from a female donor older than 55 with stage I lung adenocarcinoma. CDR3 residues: CAISDPDRVTYNEQFF. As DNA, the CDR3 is TGTGCCATCAGTGACCCGGACAGGGTCACCTACAATGAGCAGTTCTTC.